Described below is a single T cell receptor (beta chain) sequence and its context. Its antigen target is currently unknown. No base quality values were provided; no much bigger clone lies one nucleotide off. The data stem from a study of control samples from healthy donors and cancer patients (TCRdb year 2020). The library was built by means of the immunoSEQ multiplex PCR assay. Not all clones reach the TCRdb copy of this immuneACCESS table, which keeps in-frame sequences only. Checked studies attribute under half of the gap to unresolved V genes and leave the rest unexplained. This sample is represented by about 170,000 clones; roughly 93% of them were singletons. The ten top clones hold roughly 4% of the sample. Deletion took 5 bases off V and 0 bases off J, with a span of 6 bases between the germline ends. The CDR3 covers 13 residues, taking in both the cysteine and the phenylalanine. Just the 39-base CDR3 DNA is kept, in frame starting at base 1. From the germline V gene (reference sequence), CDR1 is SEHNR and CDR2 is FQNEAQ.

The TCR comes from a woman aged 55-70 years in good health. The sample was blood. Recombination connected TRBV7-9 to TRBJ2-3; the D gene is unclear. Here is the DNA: TGTGCCAGCAGCATCTGGAGCACAGATACGCAGTATTTT. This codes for CASSIWSTDTQYF.